Listed here are 3 T cell receptor beta chains from one sample, sequenced in a study of cytomegalovirus exposure and HLA in healthy donors. TCRdb keeps only in-frame clones here, not all; method: immunoSEQ multiplex PCR. The table shows 100,000 to 120,000 clones, with approximately 95% occurring only once. Sequenced input: PBMCs. All receptors come from a woman between 18 and 29 years old in good health and CMV-seronegative.

A single count supports this clone. This sequence joins TRBV6-1 and TRBJ2-1; tentative D call: TRBD2 (5 bases). V was pared by 7 bases and J by 7 bases, with 17 bases between. The length of the CDR3 is 14 residues. Germline-derived CDR1 and CDR2 are MNHNS and SASEGT. CDR3 sequence reads: CASTRALGVNEQFF. The CDR3 coding sequence is TGTGCCAGCACGCGGGCCCTGGGTGTAAATGAGCAGTTCTTC.

This clone was seen once. The chain carries TRBV13 and TRBJ2-1, with 11 bases fitting TRBD2. The germline V gene has CDR1 PRHDT and CDR2 FYEKMQ (reference sequence). V lost 5 bases to trimming and J lost 8 bases; unmatched junction nucleotides: 11. The CDR3 is made up of 16 amino acids. The CDR3 is CASSPRSSGGAYEQFF. The CDR3 DNA reads TGTGCCAGCAGCCCCCGGAGTAGCGGGGGGGCTTATGAGCAGTTCTTC.

The chain couples TRBV5-4 to TRBJ2-7, with 10 bases lining up with TRBD2. The V and J ends lost 0 bases and 4 bases, in that order; junction bases with no gene match: 10. CDR3 length: 17 amino acids. Germline-derived CDR1 and CDR2 are SGHNT and YYREEE (reference sequence). For the CDR3, the DNA is TGTGCCAGCAGCTTGGGTCGTTCTGTAGCGGGGGGTTACGAGCAGTACTTC. This codes for CASSLGRSVAGGYEQYF.